The next 12 T cell receptor beta chains were all read from a single sample in a study of blood T cell repertoires in COVID-19 (TCRdb year 2020). Libraries were constructed by the immunoSEQ multiplex PCR assay. TCRdb took this table from immuneACCESS and kept in-frame rearrangements with V and J called. Such tables lack part of the clones; where checked against another copy, unresolved V genes explain under half of the gap, and the rest is unexplained. This sample is represented by around 310,000 clones; around 92% of them were singletons. Roughly a tenth of the sample is taken by the ten largest. The sample taken for sequencing was PBMCs or T cells enriched from blood (not recorded which). The receptors were sampled from a woman aged 25 to 45 who had recovered from COVID-19.

The chain's CDR3 is CATSDLFPERGETQYF. The CDR3 coding sequence is TGTGCCACCAGTGATTTGTTCCCAGAGAGGGGGGAGACCCAGTACTTC. The rearrangement uses TRBV24-1 and TRBJ2-5, with D perhaps TRBD1 (6 bases). This CDR3 is 16 amino acids long. Per germline, CDR1 KGHDR and CDR2 SFDVKD. V lost 0 bases and J 5 bases, leaving 15 bases between the germline ends.

The chain joins TRBV7-9 to TRBJ1-2; no clear D gene. The CDR3 covers 15 residues. V shed 4 bases and J shed 4 bases, with 16 bases lying between them. The germline CDR1 and CDR2 sequences are SEHNR and FQNEAQ (reference sequence). The DNA for the CDR3 is TGTGCCAGCAGCTCAACACTCGGGGATCCCTATGGCTACACCTTC. This gives the protein CASSSTLGDPYGYTF.

This chain links TRBV12-3 or TRBV12-4 with TRBJ1-1; D is ambiguous. The CDR3 runs 13 residues. V was trimmed by 7 bases and J by 0 bases, leaving 9 bases between them. CDR3 sequence: CASTRGMNTEAFF. CDR3 nucleotide sequence: TGTGCCAGCACCCGGGGTATGAACACTGAAGCTTTCTTT.

For the CDR3, the DNA is TGCGCCAGCAGCTTGGTGGTAGCGGGATCAGATACGCAGTATTTT. Translation: CASSLVVAGSDTQYF. The chain couples TRBV5-1 to TRBJ2-3; 8 positions match TRBD2. V was clipped by 0 bases and J by 4 bases; unmatched bases: 4. In germline, CDR1 is SGHRS, CDR2 YFSETQ. The CDR3 covers 15 residues. Supplemented by reference TRBV5-1 and TRBJ2-3, the full variable domain reads KAGVTQTPRYLIKTRGQQVTLSCSPISGHRSVSWYQQTPGQGLQFLFEYFSETQRNKGNFPGRFSGRQFSNSRSEMNVSTLELGDSALYLCASSLVVAGSDTQYFGPGTRLTVL.

V usage is TRBV3-1 (or the pseudogene TRBV3-2) and J usage is TRBJ2-1; TRBD2 matches 13 bases. The V and J ends lost 3 bases and 7 bases, in that order; junction bases with no gene match: 6. The CDR3 extends over 16 amino acids. CDR1 LGHDT and CDR2 YNNKEL come from the germline V gene (reference sequence). The CDR3 loop is CASSHGLAGVWNEQFF. The CDR3, as DNA: TGTGCCAGCAGCCACGGACTAGCGGGAGTATGGAATGAGCAGTTCTTC.

V is TRBV20-1 and J is TRBJ1-2; D ambiguous. CDR3 length equals 13 residues. Germline V gene lookup returns CDR1 DFQATT and CDR2 SNEGSKA (reference sequence). Trimming cost V 3 bases and J 1 base, with 9 bases left between them. The CDR3 region is CSASSQVNYGYTF. In DNA form, the CDR3 reads TGCAGTGCTAGTAGCCAGGTTAACTATGGCTACACCTTC.

This sequence joins TRBV10-1 and TRBJ2-5; 7 positions match TRBD2. The CDR3 length is 15 residues. The V segment lost 4 bases and the J segment 3 bases; nucleotides outside the gene matches: 8. Germline lookup yields CDR1 WNHNN and CDR2 SYGVQD (reference sequence). The CDR3 protein is CASSAGLADKETQYF. DNA of the CDR3: TGCGCCAGCAGTGCAGGTCTAGCGGACAAAGAGACCCAGTACTTC.

This sequence joins TRBV9 and TRBJ2-1, with 12 bases fitting TRBD2. Germline CDR1 is SGDLS and CDR2 is YYNGEE. With V trimmed by 3 bases and J by 4 bases, 5 bases remained unmatched. The CDR3 is 16 residues long. In DNA form, the CDR3 reads TGTGCCAGCAGCGAAAGGACTAGCGGGAATTACAATGAGCAGTTCTTC. Encoded protein: CASSERTSGNYNEQFF.

The chain links TRBV12-3 or TRBV12-4 to TRBJ1-4, with a possible D match to TRBD1 (6 bases). There are 13 residues in the CDR3. The V end was cut by 5 bases, the J end by 8 bases, with 12 bases between. CDR3 amino acids: CASSPQGGEKLFF. The CDR3 DNA is TGTGCCAGCAGTCCACAGGGTGGGGAAAAACTGTTTTTT.

The chain couples TRBV29-1 to TRBJ1-1; 7 bases fit TRBD1. This CDR3 is built from 13 residues. Per germline, CDR1 SQVTM and CDR2 ANQGSEA. Trimming cost V 7 bases and J 0 bases; bases outside gene matches: 5. CDR3 DNA sequence: TGCAGCGGTTCGACAGGGTTGAACACTGAAGCTTTCTTT. Residues: CSGSTGLNTEAFF.

The genes are TRBV5-1 and TRBJ1-1; tentatively, D is TRBD1 (6 bases). The CDR3 length is 15 residues. The V end lost 4 bases, the J end lost 5 bases, and 18 bases lay between the germline ends. CDR1 and CDR2 (germline): SGHRS, YFSETQ. The CDR3 loop is CASSPRGSLGTEAFF. The CDR3 DNA reads as TGCGCCAGCAGCCCAAGGGGGTCGTTAGGAACTGAAGCTTTCTTT.

In its sample, this clone was seen once. This sequence joins TRBV4-3 and TRBJ1-4, with 7 bases identical to TRBD1. This CDR3 is 18 amino acids long. Germline-derived CDR1 and CDR2 are LGHNA and YSLEER. After removal of 1 base from V and 0 bases from J, the junction contained 8 bases not matched to a gene. CDR3 in amino acids: CASSQAGDSFATNEKLFF. The DNA of the CDR3 is TGCGCCAGCAGCCAAGCCGGGGACAGCTTCGCAACTAATGAAAAACTGTTTTTT.